Presented here are 31 T cell receptor beta chains from one specimen sequenced in a study of OX40 agonist ivuxolimab in advanced cancers. Repertoires were generated with immunoSEQ multiplex PCR, while TCRdb's copy carries only in-frame clones and drops some. The repertoire holds over 55,000 clones, with 65% to 85% as singletons. The sample consisted of CD4+ or CD8+ T cells sorted from blood, taken in a trial of the OX40 agonist ivuxolimab. The receptors stem from an adult with an advanced solid tumor such as melanoma, head and neck, liver or kidney cancer.

V usage is TRBV5-1 and J usage is TRBJ2-1, with TRBD2 as a possible D gene (6 bases). Trimming shortened V by 7 bases and J by 1 base, and 6 bases separated the two germline ends. The CDR3 sequence is 12 residues long. Germline lookup yields CDR1 SGHRS and CDR2 YFSETQ. The CDR3 DNA follows: TGCGCCAGCGGGAGGTCCTACAATGAGCAGTTCTTC. It yields the protein CASGRSYNEQFF.

V and J are TRBV28 and TRBJ2-2; maybe TRBD2 (6 bases). CDR1 is MDHEN, CDR2 SYDVKM, per germline. The CDR3 loop spans 13 amino acids. The ends were cut back, 9 bases at V and 5 bases at J, with 13 bases in the middle. CDR3 region: CASKRGWTGELFF. The CDR3 region has the DNA TGTGCCAGTAAACGGGGGTGGACCGGGGAGCTGTTTTTT.

The chain combines TRBV5-1 with TRBJ2-3, with TRBD2 matching over 12 bases. The CDR3 consists of 14 residues. Germline V lookup: CDR1 SGHRS, CDR2 YFSETQ. V was clipped by 6 bases and J by 4 bases; unmatched bases: 3. CDR3 sequence: CASTSGGASDTQYF. The DNA for the CDR3 is TGCGCCAGCACTAGCGGGGGGGCATCAGATACGCAGTATTTT.

The chain links TRBV19 to TRBJ2-2, with TRBD1 identical over 10 bases. The CDR3 runs 15 residues. The ends lost 7 bases at V and 7 bases at J; junction bases unmatched: 9. Germline CDR1 and CDR2: LNHDA and SQIVND (reference sequence). In nucleotides, the CDR3 is TGTGCCAGTACGAAGAGGGGACAGGGGTTCGGGGAGCTGTTTTTT. It specifies CASTKRGQGFGELFF.

The V and J genes are TRBV10-2 and TRBJ1-6; maybe TRBD1 (6 bases). The CDR3 totals 14 residues. V was trimmed by 3 bases and J by 9 bases, leaving 12 bases between them. From germline, CDR1 is WSHSY and CDR2 SAAADI. The CDR3 bases are TGCGCCAGCAGTGAACAGGGAAGTTCTTCACCCCTCCACTTT. Translation gives CASSEQGSSSPLHF.

The V and J genes are TRBV11-2 and TRBJ2-2; D is unclear. From germline, CDR1 is SGHAT and CDR2 FQNNGV. Trimming cost V 4 bases and J 6 bases, with 15 bases left between them. The CDR3 has 15 residues. The CDR3: CASSSLGAAPGELFF. The DNA for the CDR3 is TGTGCCAGCAGCTCCCTCGGTGCGGCTCCCGGGGAGCTGTTTTTT.

V and J are TRBV5-4 and TRBJ2-5; TRBD2 matches 7 bases. The closer fit of TRBJ2-7 to the DNA end suggests the J call may be wrong. The length of the CDR3 is 16 residues. The germline gives CDR1 SGHNT, CDR2 YYREEE (reference sequence). The CDR3 loop is CASSLGLAADPYEQYF. The DNA for the CDR3 is TGTGCCAGCAGCTTGGGCCTAGCGGCCGATCCTTACGAGCAGTACTTC.

In its sample, this clone was seen a few times. The J gene is TRBJ2-3, the V gene TRBV7-9; a possible D gene is TRBD2 (5 bases). This CDR3 is built from 14 residues. V was shortened by 5 bases and J by 1 base, with 10 bases between the two germline ends. Germline V gene lookup returns CDR1 SEHNR and CDR2 FQNEAQ (reference sequence). The CDR3 sequence is CASSRIGGTDTQYF. The CDR3 DNA follows: TGTGCCAGCAGCCGGATCGGGGGCACAGATACGCAGTATTTT. The full variable domain, in which reference TRBV7-9 and TRBJ2-3 provide the parts outside the CDR3, is DTGVSQNPRHKITKRGQNVTFRCDPISEHNRLYWYRQTLGQGPEFLTYFQNEAQLEKSRLLSDRFSAERPKGSFSTLEIQRTEQGDSAMYLCASSRIGGTDTQYFGPGTRLTVL.

The chain carries TRBV7-2 and TRBJ1-2, with TRBD1 identical over 8 bases. Germline trimming cut 4 bases from V and 8 bases from J; bases unmatched to any gene: 12. This CDR3 is built from 15 residues. Germline V gives CDR1 SGHTA, CDR2 FQGNSA. The DNA for the CDR3 is TGTGCCAGCAGCTCACCAGGGGGCCTTGAAGGGGGCTACACCTTC. Encoded protein: CASSSPGGLEGGYTF.

The genes are TRBV10-3 and TRBJ2-1; the match to TRBD2 covers 10 bases. Unmatched junction bases numbered 7, after V lost 5 bases and J lost 6 bases. CDR1 ENHRY and CDR2 SYGVKD come from the germline V gene. This CDR3 is built from 15 residues. Here the CDR3 reads CAISSGTSDGNEQFF. Here the CDR3 DNA reads TGTGCCATCAGTTCCGGGACTAGCGACGGCAATGAGCAGTTCTTC.

The chain uses TRBV4-1 and TRBJ2-5; the D is unclear. Deletions cut 0 bases from V and 2 bases from J, with 10 bases between. The CDR3 is made up of 15 amino acids. Germline CDR1 and CDR2: MGHRA and YSYEKL. The CDR3 loop reads CASSQEYPVQETQYF. DNA for the CDR3: TGCGCCAGCAGCCAAGAGTATCCAGTACAAGAGACCCAGTACTTC.

The CDR3 DNA reads as TGCGCCAGCAGCCTGACTGGGGGCACCGGGGAGCTGTTTTTT. Protein product: CASSLTGGTGELFF. V usage is TRBV5-1 and J usage is TRBJ2-2; the D call may be TRBD1 or TRBD2 (5 bases each). Germline loops: CDR1 SGHRS, CDR2 YFSETQ. The V end was cut by 4 bases, the J end by 4 bases, with 11 bases between. The CDR3 is 14 amino acids. The variable domain in full, completed from reference TRBV5-1 and TRBJ2-2, reads KAGVTQTPRYLIKTRGQQVTLSCSPISGHRSVSWYQQTPGQGLQFLFEYFSETQRNKGNFPGRFSGRQFSNSRSEMNVSTLELGDSALYLCASSLTGGTGELFFGEGSRLTVL.

The chain combines TRBV11-2 with TRBJ2-7; possibly TRBD1 for D (6 bases). This CDR3 comprises 15 residues. The ends were cut back, 1 base at V and 0 bases at J, with 10 bases in the middle. Per germline, CDR1 SGHAT and CDR2 FQNNGV. CDR3 in DNA: TGTGCCAGCAGCTTAGGACAGGTAACCTCCTACGAGCAGTACTTC. It specifies CASSLGQVTSYEQYF. Full variable domain (rest looked up from reference TRBV11-2 and TRBJ2-7): EAGVAQSPRYKIIEKRQSVAFWCNPISGHATLYWYQQILGQGPKLLIQFQNNGVVDDSQLPKDRFSAERLKGVDSTLKIQPAKLEDSAVYLCASSLGQVTSYEQYFGPGTRLTVT.

This chain joins TRBV11-3 and TRBJ2-2, with TRBD1 matching 10 bases. CDR1 and CDR2 from the germline V gene are SGHNT and YENEEA. This CDR3 spans 14 amino acids. The trim removed 6 bases at V and 7 bases at J, leaving 5 bases unmatched. CDR3 residues: CASSSGTGVGELFF. CDR3 nucleotide sequence: TGTGCCAGCAGTTCCGGGACAGGGGTCGGGGAGCTGTTTTTT.

This sequence joins TRBV5-1 and TRBJ2-6, with TRBD1 matching 9 bases. The length of the CDR3 is 15 residues. Per the germline V gene, CDR1 is SGHRS and CDR2 is YFSETQ. J lost 1 base, V lost 4 bases, and 0 bases had no gene match. The CDR3 coding sequence is TGCGCCAGCAGCGGGACAGGGTCTGGGGCCAACGTCCTGACTTTC. Amino acids: CASSGTGSGANVLTF.

The V gene is TRBV7-2, the J gene TRBJ1-5; unclear D gene. The germline V gene has CDR1 SGHTA and CDR2 FQGNSA. This CDR3 has 15 residues. Trimming removed 3 bases at V and 3 bases at J, with 12 bases between. CDR3: CASSFVIGNNQPQHF. The CDR3 bases are TGTGCCAGCAGCTTCGTAATAGGGAACAATCAGCCCCAGCATTTT. Using reference TRBV7-2 and TRBJ1-5 for the parts outside the CDR3, the full variable domain is GAGVSQSPSNKVTEKGKDVELRCDPISGHTALYWYRQSLGQGLEFLIYFQGNSAPDKSGLPSDRFSAERTGGSVSTLTIQRTQQEDSAVYLCASSFVIGNNQPQHFGDGTRLSIL.

The chain links TRBV6-1 to TRBJ2-7, with 8 bases that match TRBD2. This CDR3 region has 14 residues. Looked up from germline, CDR1 is MNHNS and CDR2 is SASEGT. V lost 3 bases to trimming and J lost 3 bases; unmatched junction nucleotides: 4. The CDR3 region has the DNA TGTGCCAGCAGTGATAGCGGGGAGTTCTACGAGCAGTACTTC. This codes for CASSDSGEFYEQYF.

This clone occurred a few times. The chain employs TRBV28 and TRBJ1-1; weak D call: TRBD1 (5 bases). V was trimmed by 6 bases and J by 1 base, leaving 15 bases between them. There are 15 residues in the CDR3. Germline-derived CDR1 and CDR2 are MDHEN and SYDVKM. The CDR3 DNA reads TGTGCCAGCAGCAAGTCAAGGGGCTCGAACACTGAAGCTTTCTTT. The encoded protein is CASSKSRGSNTEAFF. The full variable domain, its missing parts supplied by reference TRBV28 and TRBJ1-1, is DVKVTQSSRYLVKRTGEKVFLECVQDMDHENMFWYRQDPGLGLRLIYFSYDVKMKEKGDIPEGYSVSREKKERFSLILESASTNQTSMYLCASSKSRGSNTEAFFGQGTRLTVV.

The V and J genes are TRBV5-6 and TRBJ1-6, with no clear D. This CDR3 is 14 amino acids long. In germline, CDR1 is SGHDT, CDR2 YYEEEE. V shed 4 bases and J shed 8 bases, with 13 bases lying between them. The CDR3, as DNA: TGTGCCAGCAGCGTGCGGGCGAGTGATTCACCCCTCCACTTT. It encodes CASSVRASDSPLHF.

In regard to this clone: This may come from a read error, since a much larger clone is one base off. The same CDR3 arises from other DNA sequences in this sample as well. The chain couples TRBV7-9 to TRBJ2-5; perhaps TRBD1 as D (5 bases). The CDR3 has 13 residues. Germline values: CDR1 SEHNR, CDR2 FQNEAQ (reference sequence). Trimming removed 5 bases at V and 2 bases at J, with 9 bases between. The CDR3 nucleotides are TGTGCCAGCAGCGACAGAGGTCAAGAGACCCAGTACTTC. Protein: CASSDRGQETQYF.

V and J are TRBV2 and TRBJ1-1; weak D call: TRBD1 (5 bases). Germline assignment: CDR1 SNHLY and CDR2 FYNNEI. The V end was cut by 2 bases, the J end by 5 bases, with 12 bases between. The CDR3 has 14 residues. The DNA of the CDR3 is TGTGCCAGCAGTGAACAAGGACGGGGGACTGAAGCTTTCTTT. This codes for CASSEQGRGTEAFF. The whole variable domain, remainder taken from reference TRBV2 and TRBJ1-1, is EPEVTQTPSHQVTQMGQEVILRCVPISNHLYFYWYRQILGQKVEFLVSFYNNEISEKSEIFDDQFSVERPDGSNFTLKIRSTKLEDSAMYFCASSEQGRGTEAFFGQGTRLTVV.

This clone appeared once. The CDR3, as DNA: TGTGCCAGCAGTTCCCAGTCGTCAGGGGGCGACGAGCAGTACTTC. Protein: CASSSQSSGGDEQYF. The chain links TRBV28 to TRBJ2-7; TRBD1 agrees at 8 bases. Germline V gene data show CDR1 as MDHEN and CDR2 as SYDVKM. The CDR3 is 15 residues long. The junction had 10 bases not matched to a gene; V was cut back by 4 bases and J by 5 bases.

CDR3 sequence: CASSLGDRMNTEAFF. In DNA form, the CDR3 reads TGTGCCAGCAGCTTAGGGGACCGGATGAACACTGAAGCTTTCTTT. The gene calls are TRBV7-2 and TRBJ1-1; possible D gene TRBD1, 5 bases. CDR1 is SGHTA and CDR2 is FQGNSA in the germline V gene. V shed 1 base and J shed 0 bases, with 9 bases lying between them. CDR3 size: 15 residues.

This chain joins TRBV2 and TRBJ2-3; D is ambiguous. Germline loops: CDR1 SNHLY, CDR2 FYNNEI. V was cut by 6 bases and J by 6 bases, with 10 bases left in between. The CDR3 is made up of 12 amino acids. CDR3 residues: CASSRVSDTQYF. CDR3 nucleotides: TGTGCCAGCAGCCGCGTCTCGGATACGCAGTATTTT.

This chain links TRBV7-2 with TRBJ1-1, with D possibly being TRBD1 (6 bases). Germline V gives CDR1 SGHTA, CDR2 FQGNSA. There are 14 residues in the CDR3. Trimming removed 5 bases from V and 3 bases from J, with 13 bases in between. CDR3 DNA sequence: TGTGCCAGCAGCGCAGGGGTTTCGTACACTGAAGCTTTCTTT. Its translation is CASSAGVSYTEAFF.

This chain links TRBV10-3 with TRBJ1-4; weak D call: TRBD1 (5 bases). The CDR3 is 13 amino acids. Germline values: CDR1 ENHRY, CDR2 SYGVKD. Trimming took off 0 bases at V and 6 bases at J, with 5 bases between the two ends. Written as DNA, the CDR3 is TGTGCCATCAGTGAGTCCAGGGATGAAAAACTGTTTTTT. It yields the protein CAISESRDEKLFF.

This clone was found a few times. The chain combines TRBV7-8 with TRBJ1-1, with D possibly matching TRBD1 (5 bases). The CDR3 totals 16 residues. The germline V gene encodes CDR1 SGHVS and CDR2 FQNEAQ. V dropped 1 base and J dropped 0 bases, with 12 bases sitting between them. The CDR3 loop is CASSLEAGFMNTEAFF. The CDR3 DNA follows: TGTGCCAGCAGCTTAGAAGCAGGGTTCATGAACACTGAAGCTTTCTTT.

This rearrangement joins TRBV5-1 to TRBJ2-2; 7 bases agree with TRBD1. V trimming: 1 base; J trimming: 1 base; junction bases outside the gene matches: 7. CDR1 is SGHRS, CDR2 YFSETQ, per germline. The CDR3 loop spans 17 amino acids. CDR3 sequence: CASSLKMGQKNTGELFF. Here the CDR3 DNA reads TGCGCCAGCAGCTTGAAGATGGGACAGAAGAACACCGGGGAGCTGTTTTTT.

The chain uses TRBV18 and TRBJ2-7, with a tentative D call TRBD2 (6 bases). The V end lost 2 bases, the J end lost 12 bases, and 17 bases lay between the germline ends. Per germline, CDR1 KGHSH and CDR2 LQKENI. This CDR3 region has 13 residues. The CDR3 nucleotides read TGTGCCAGCTCACCAGGGGCGGGGCAGAGGCTGTACGTC. Translation gives CASSPGAGQRLYV.

Concerning this clone: Mismatch with germline at one junction end may stem from a read error. V and J are TRBV5-4 and TRBJ1-4; D ambiguous. The germline gives CDR1 SGHNT, CDR2 YYREEE (reference sequence). CDR3 length: 16 residues. This chain's CDR3 is CASSQDISRASEKLFF. The CDR3 coding sequence is TGCGCCAGCAGCCAAGATATCTCCCGGGCGTCGGAAAAACTGTTTTTT.

This chain uses TRBV7-9 with TRBJ1-1; D is uncertain. Germline V CDR1 and CDR2: SEHNR, FQNEAQ (reference sequence). The CDR3 covers 13 residues. V was trimmed by 5 bases and J by 4 bases, leaving 11 bases between them. The CDR3, as DNA: TGTGCCAGCAGCCGCTCGGGCCCCACTGAAGCTTTCTTT. This encodes CASSRSGPTEAFF.